This TCR beta chain was sequenced during a study of molecular identifiers for immune sequencing clone quantification. The CDR3 extends over 15 amino acids. Listed TCR primers and previously described methods were used for bulk TCR libraries. TCRdb passed the PCR reads through MiXCR, listing each CDR3 protein once. The data contain tens of thousands of distinct CDR3 sequences, 15% to 20% of them singletons. The CD8+CD4-CCR7+CD45RA+ phenotype defined the sorted naive CD8 T cells. As regards this clonotype: A read error may explain this, as a much larger clone is one base away.

The source is a human donor in good health. Some libraries in this study had Jurkat cell RNA spiked in. The V gene is TRBV12-3 or TRBV12-4, the J gene TRBJ2-2, with D perhaps TRBD2 (6 bases). What was sequenced was naive CD8+ T cells from blood, with Jurkat cell RNA spiked in. The subset was: FACS-sorted CD8+CD4-CCR7+CD45RA+ naive T cells. CDR3 region: CASSFTGVWTGEPFF. In DNA, the CDR3 is TGTGCCAGCAGTTTTACGGGAGTTTGGACCGGGGAGCCGTTTTTT.